One sample yielded the 18 T cell receptor beta chains listed below, sequenced in a study of shared clonotypes between healthy human individuals. Sequencing was performed with immunoSEQ multiplex PCR; in TCRdb, only in-frame clones are kept and a portion is missing. The sample yields approximately 2.1 million clones, approximately 95% seen once. Sequencing was done on a sample of naive CD4+ T cells from PBMCs. The subset was: CD45RA+ positively selected. Every receptor here comes from a man aged 18 to 29 in good health. Some clones in this sample may be carry-over from other donors' samples.

The chain employs TRBV11-2 and TRBJ2-3; 11 positions match TRBD2. The CDR3 consists of 15 residues. V shed 5 bases and J 7 bases; nucleotides not matched to a gene: 8. The germline V gene encodes CDR1 SGHAT and CDR2 FQNNGV. CDR3: CASSPGLAAPYTQYF. As DNA, the CDR3 is TGTGCCAGCAGCCCGGGACTAGCGGCCCCGTATACGCAGTATTTT. Drawing the rest from reference TRBV11-2 and TRBJ2-3, the complete variable domain is EAGVAQSPRYKIIEKRQSVAFWCNPISGHATLYWYQQILGQGPKLLIQFQNNGVVDDSQLPKDRFSAERLKGVDSTLKIQPAKLEDSAVYLCASSPGLAAPYTQYFGPGTRLTVL.

The chain employs TRBV6-6 and TRBJ1-6; the D gene is possibly TRBD1 (6 bases). Germline CDR1 MNHNY, CDR2 SVGAGI (reference sequence). Trimming took 5 bases from V and 16 from J, leaving 18 bases between them. The CDR3 covers 13 residues. CDR3 residues: CASSPRTASALHF. CDR3 nucleotides: TGTGCCAGCAGTCCCAGGACAGCCTCCGCGCTCCACTTT.

The V gene is TRBV28, the J gene TRBJ2-7; D is possibly TRBD1 (6 bases). This CDR3 region has 17 residues. Germline CDR1 and CDR2: MDHEN and SYDVKM. Trimming left V 6 bases short and J 2 bases short, with 23 bases between. The CDR3 coding sequence is TGTGCCAGCAGATCACTTGGGACATCCCTGGAACCCTACGAGCAGTACTTC. The encoded protein is CASRSLGTSLEPYEQYF. Complete variable domain (other parts from reference TRBV28 and TRBJ2-7): DVKVTQSSRYLVKRTGEKVFLECVQDMDHENMFWYRQDPGLGLRLIYFSYDVKMKEKGDIPEGYSVSREKKERFSLILESASTNQTSMYLCASRSLGTSLEPYEQYFGPGTRLTVT.

The rearrangement uses TRBV28 and TRBJ2-3; D may be TRBD1 (6 bases). Trimming stripped 8 bases from V and 7 bases from J, with 19 bases between. Germline V gene sequence: CDR1 MDHEN, CDR2 SYDVKM. CDR3 length equals 14 residues. The CDR3 sequence: CASLGRGRGNTQYF. The DNA of the CDR3 is TGTGCCAGCCTTGGTCGGGGCAGGGGAAATACGCAGTATTTT.

This clone was detected only once. This chain uses TRBV7-8 with TRBJ1-5; D remains ambiguous. CDR3 length: 12 residues. Between the trimmed V and J ends, which lost 2 bases and 3 bases, there was a span of 2 bases. Germline V gene lookup returns CDR1 SGHVS and CDR2 FQNEAQ. This chain's CDR3 is CASSLINQPQHF. CDR3 DNA sequence: TGTGCCAGCAGCTTAATCAATCAGCCCCAGCATTTT.

This clone was recorded only once. The chain is built from TRBV11-2 and TRBJ2-7, with 8 bases aligning to TRBD2. Per the germline V gene, CDR1 is SGHAT and CDR2 is FQNNGV. Trimming at V came to 8 bases and at J to 0 bases, leaving 9 bases not matched to a gene. This CDR3 has 15 residues. CDR3 DNA sequence: TGTGCCAGCGTCATTACGGGACTAGACTCCTACGAGCAGTACTTC. This encodes CASVITGLDSYEQYF.

The genes are TRBV18 and TRBJ1-1, with D unresolved. There are 15 residues in the CDR3. Germline-derived CDR1 and CDR2 are KGHSH and LQKENI. The V and J ends lost 6 bases and 3 bases respectively, with 17 bases between them. The CDR3 loop is CASSPLSGLDTEAFF. The CDR3 bases are TGTGCCAGCTCTCCGTTGAGCGGGCTGGACACTGAAGCTTTCTTT.

The chain carries TRBV18 and TRBJ2-3; D is perhaps TRBD2 (6 bases). The CDR3 has 16 residues. The V gene's germline CDR1 is KGHSH and CDR2 LQKENI. The germline V and J ends were trimmed by 3 bases and 2 bases, with 15 bases remaining between them. CDR3: CASSPLIAANTDTQYF. CDR3 DNA: TGTGCCAGCTCACCCCTTATAGCGGCGAACACAGATACGCAGTATTTT.

The chain couples TRBV18 to TRBJ2-1, with D unresolved. The CDR3 loop spans 15 amino acids. V was clipped by 3 bases and J by 8 bases, with 17 bases between them. CDR1 is KGHSH and CDR2 is LQKENI in the germline V gene. Here the CDR3 DNA reads TGTGCCAGCTCACCCCAACCTGGGGATACATATGAGCAGTTCTTC. Its translation is CASSPQPGDTYEQFF.

The J gene is TRBJ1-2, the V gene TRBV5-4; 9 bases are shared with TRBD1. This CDR3 comprises 14 residues. Trimming took 2 bases from V and 8 from J; bases not matched to a gene: 7. Germline lookup yields CDR1 SGHNT and CDR2 YYREEE (reference sequence). The CDR3 sequence is CASSFGTGSRGYTF. Written as DNA, the CDR3 is TGTGCCAGCAGCTTCGGGACAGGGTCACGAGGCTACACCTTC.

J is TRBJ1-1 and V is TRBV5-4, with TRBD1 as a possible D gene (5 bases). CDR1 and CDR2 from the germline V gene are SGHNT and YYREEE (reference sequence). With 0 bases removed from V and 2 bases from J, the gap between germline ends came to 11 bases. CDR3 length: 15 amino acids. The CDR3 DNA follows: TGTGCCAGCAGCTTGGTTCTGGGGGATAACACTGAAGCTTTCTTT. Translation gives CASSLVLGDNTEAFF.

The chain joins TRBV9 to TRBJ2-5; possibly TRBD2 for D (7 bases). The CDR3 covers 16 residues. CDR1 is SGDLS and CDR2 is YYNGEE in the germline V gene. V lost 5 bases and J 1 base, leaving 18 bases between the germline ends. The DNA of the CDR3 is TGTGCCAGCAGTTGGGGGGGGCAGGGGCCCCAAGAGACCCAGTACTTC. It codes for CASSWGGQGPQETQYF.

The rearrangement joins TRBV5-1 to TRBJ2-1; D ambiguous. V was shortened by 2 bases and J by 5 bases, with 11 bases between the two germline ends. Germline V gene lookup returns CDR1 SGHRS and CDR2 YFSETQ. The CDR3 length is 14 residues. The CDR3 DNA reads TGCGCCAGCAGCTTCCGGCCGGGCGACAATGAGCAGTTCTTC. Translating it yields CASSFRPGDNEQFF.

V is TRBV6-5 and J is TRBJ1-4; D possibly corresponds to TRBD1 (6 bases). CDR1 MNHEY and CDR2 SVGAGI come from the germline V gene. Trimming removed 6 bases at V and 5 bases at J, with 16 bases between. The CDR3 has 15 amino acids. DNA for the CDR3: TGTGCCAGCAGGAGCGGGGGGGGCAGCAATGAAAAACTGTTTTTT. Its translation: CASRSGGGSNEKLFF.

The chain joins TRBV7-2 to TRBJ1-2, with D possibly matching TRBD1 (5 bases). V shed 0 bases and J shed 7 bases, with 9 bases lying between them. CDR1 and CDR2 from the germline V gene are SGHTA and FQGNSA. CDR3 size: 13 residues. The CDR3 here is CASSLAQGLGYTF. CDR3 nucleotide sequence: TGTGCCAGCAGCTTAGCTCAGGGTCTTGGCTACACCTTC.

This sequence joins TRBV5-6 and TRBJ2-3; the D is unclear. The germline V gene has CDR1 SGHDT and CDR2 YYEEEE. V was shortened by 1 base and J by 2 bases, with 17 bases between the two germline ends. This CDR3 has 17 residues. The CDR3 is CASSLRTVVPHTDTQYF. The CDR3 nucleotides read TGTGCCAGCAGCTTGCGTACGGTCGTACCCCACACAGATACGCAGTATTTT.

The gene calls are TRBV7-3 and TRBJ2-2; no clear D gene. V shed 5 bases and J shed 6 bases, with 7 bases lying between them. The CDR3 covers 12 residues. Germline V gene data show CDR1 as SGHTA and CDR2 as FQGTGA. The CDR3 bases are TGTGCCAGCAGCACGGTCGCCGGGGAGCTGTTTTTT. This gives the protein CASSTVAGELFF.

J is TRBJ2-7 and V is TRBV6-5; D ambiguous. Germline CDR1 and CDR2: MNHEY and SVGAGI. The CDR3 runs to 13 residues. V was shortened by 0 bases and J by 1 base, with 4 bases between the two germline ends. CDR3 amino acids: CASSYSPSYEQYF. The CDR3 DNA sequence: TGTGCCAGCAGTTACTCACCTTCCTACGAGCAGTACTTC.